This TCR beta chain is drawn from a study of blood T cell repertoires in COVID-19. Repertoires were generated with immunoSEQ multiplex PCR, while TCRdb's copy carries only in-frame clones and drops some. The data hold some 170,000 clones, with approximately 80% observed a single time. The receptor's source is a man aged 35-49 years who had recovered from COVID-19. Sequenced input: PBMCs or T cells enriched from blood (not recorded which).

The CDR3 loop reads CASSRLADTDTQYF. CDR3 bases: TGTGCCAGCAGCAGACTAGCGGACACAGATACGCAGTATTTT. This chain joins TRBV2 and TRBJ2-3; 9 bases align to TRBD2. The germline CDR1 and CDR2 sequences are SNHLY and FYNNEI. V lost 6 bases, J lost 2 bases, and 3 bases stayed unmatched. CDR3 size: 14 residues.